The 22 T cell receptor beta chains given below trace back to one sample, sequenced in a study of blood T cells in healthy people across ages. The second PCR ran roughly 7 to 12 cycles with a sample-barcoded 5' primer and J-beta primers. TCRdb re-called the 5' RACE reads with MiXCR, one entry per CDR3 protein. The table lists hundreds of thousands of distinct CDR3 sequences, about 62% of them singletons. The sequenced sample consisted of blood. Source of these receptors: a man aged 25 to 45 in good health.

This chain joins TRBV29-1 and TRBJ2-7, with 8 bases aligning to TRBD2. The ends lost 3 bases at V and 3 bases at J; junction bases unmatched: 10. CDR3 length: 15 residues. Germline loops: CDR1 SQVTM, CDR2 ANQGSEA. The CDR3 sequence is CSVEVGGGRGYEQYF. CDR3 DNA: TGCAGCGTTGAGGTCGGGGGGGGTCGGGGCTACGAGCAGTACTTC.

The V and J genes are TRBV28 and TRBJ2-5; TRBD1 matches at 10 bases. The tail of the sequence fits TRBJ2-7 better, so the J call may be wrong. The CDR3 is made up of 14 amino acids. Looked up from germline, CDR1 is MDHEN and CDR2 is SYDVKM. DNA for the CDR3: TGTGCCAGCAGTTCAGACAGGGGGCTATCCGAGCAGTACTTC. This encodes CASSSDRGLSEQYF.

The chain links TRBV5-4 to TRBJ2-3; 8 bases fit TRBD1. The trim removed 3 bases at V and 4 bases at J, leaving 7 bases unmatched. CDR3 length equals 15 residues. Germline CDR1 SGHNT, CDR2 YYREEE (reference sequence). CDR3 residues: CASSSDRVVADTQYF. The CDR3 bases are TGTGCCAGCAGCTCGGACAGGGTTGTTGCAGATACGCAGTATTTT. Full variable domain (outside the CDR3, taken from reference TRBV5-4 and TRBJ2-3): ETGVTQSPTHLIKTRGQQVTLRCSSQSGHNTVSWYQQALGQGPQFIFQYYREEENGRGNFPPRFSGLQFPNYSSELNVNALELDDSALYLCASSSDRVVADTQYFGPGTRLTVL.

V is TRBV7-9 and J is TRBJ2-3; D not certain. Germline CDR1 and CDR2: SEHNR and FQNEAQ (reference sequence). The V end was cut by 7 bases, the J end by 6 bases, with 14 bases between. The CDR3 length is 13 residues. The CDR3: CASNLKISDTQYF. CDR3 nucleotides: TGTGCCAGCAATTTAAAGATATCGGATACGCAGTATTTT.

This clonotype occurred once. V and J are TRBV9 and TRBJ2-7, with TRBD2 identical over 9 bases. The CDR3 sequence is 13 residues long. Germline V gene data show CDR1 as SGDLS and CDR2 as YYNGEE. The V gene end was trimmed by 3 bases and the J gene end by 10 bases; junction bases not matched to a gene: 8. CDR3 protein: CASSARTSEVQYF. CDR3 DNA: TGTGCCAGCAGCGCGCGGACTAGCGAGGTCCAGTACTTC.

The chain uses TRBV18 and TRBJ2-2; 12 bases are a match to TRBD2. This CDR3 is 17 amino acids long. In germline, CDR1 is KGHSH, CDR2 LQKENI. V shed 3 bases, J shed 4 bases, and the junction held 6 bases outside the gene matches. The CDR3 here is CASSPTSGGRRTGELFF. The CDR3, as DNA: TGTGCCAGCTCACCCACTAGCGGGGGGCGTCGCACCGGGGAGCTGTTTTTT.

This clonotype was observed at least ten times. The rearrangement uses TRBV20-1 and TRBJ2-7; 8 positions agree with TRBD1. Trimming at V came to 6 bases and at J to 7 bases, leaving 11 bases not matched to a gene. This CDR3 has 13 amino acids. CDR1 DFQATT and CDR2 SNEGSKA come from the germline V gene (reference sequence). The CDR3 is CSALRTGTKEQYF. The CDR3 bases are TGCAGTGCCTTACGGACAGGGACGAAGGAGCAGTACTTC.

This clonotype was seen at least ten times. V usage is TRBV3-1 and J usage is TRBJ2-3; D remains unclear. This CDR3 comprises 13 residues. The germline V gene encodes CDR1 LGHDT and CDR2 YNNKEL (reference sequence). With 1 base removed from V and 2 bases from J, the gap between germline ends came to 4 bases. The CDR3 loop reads CASSQGDTDTQYF. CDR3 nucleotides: TGTGCCAGCAGCCAAGGGGACACAGATACGCAGTATTTT.

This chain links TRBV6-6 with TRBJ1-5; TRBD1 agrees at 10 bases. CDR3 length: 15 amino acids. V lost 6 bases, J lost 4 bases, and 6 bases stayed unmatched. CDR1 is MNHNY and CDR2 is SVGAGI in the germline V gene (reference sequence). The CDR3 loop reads CASRPGTGENQPQHF. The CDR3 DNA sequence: TGTGCCAGCAGACCCGGGACAGGGGAAAATCAGCCCCAGCATTTT.

The CDR3, as DNA: TGTGCCAGCAGTTTGGGCAATCAGGGCTATGGCTACACCTTC. Translating it yields CASSLGNQGYGYTF. The chain is built from TRBV6-6 and TRBJ1-2, with a possible D match to TRBD1 (5 bases). Germline V lookup: CDR1 MNHNY, CDR2 SVGAGI (reference sequence). With 4 bases removed from V and 4 bases from J, the gap between germline ends came to 13 bases. The CDR3 runs 14 residues.

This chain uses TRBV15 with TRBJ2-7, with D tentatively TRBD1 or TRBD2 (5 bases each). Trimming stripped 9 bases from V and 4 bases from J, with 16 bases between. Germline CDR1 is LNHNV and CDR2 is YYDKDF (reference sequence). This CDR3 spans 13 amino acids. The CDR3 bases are TGTGCCACGTCGGAAGTAGGGGAGTACGAGCAGTACTTC. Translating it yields CATSEVGEYEQYF.

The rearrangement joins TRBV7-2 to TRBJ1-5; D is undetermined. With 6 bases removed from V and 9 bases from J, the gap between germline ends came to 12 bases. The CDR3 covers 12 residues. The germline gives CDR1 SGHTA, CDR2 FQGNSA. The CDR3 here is CASRPRGSPQHF. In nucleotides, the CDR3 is TGTGCCAGCAGACCAAGAGGATCGCCCCAGCATTTT.

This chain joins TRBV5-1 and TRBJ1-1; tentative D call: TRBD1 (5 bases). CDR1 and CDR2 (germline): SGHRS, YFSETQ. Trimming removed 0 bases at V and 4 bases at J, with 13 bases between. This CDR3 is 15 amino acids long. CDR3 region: CASSLAPGTITEAFF. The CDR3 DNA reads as TGCGCCAGCAGCTTGGCCCCAGGGACTATCACTGAAGCTTTCTTT.

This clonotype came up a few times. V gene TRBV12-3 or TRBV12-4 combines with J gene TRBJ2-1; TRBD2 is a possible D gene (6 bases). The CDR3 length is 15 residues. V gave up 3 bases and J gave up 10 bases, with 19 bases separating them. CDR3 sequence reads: CASSFLGSGRREQFF. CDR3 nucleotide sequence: TGTGCCAGCAGTTTTTTGGGGTCGGGGAGGAGGGAGCAGTTCTTC.

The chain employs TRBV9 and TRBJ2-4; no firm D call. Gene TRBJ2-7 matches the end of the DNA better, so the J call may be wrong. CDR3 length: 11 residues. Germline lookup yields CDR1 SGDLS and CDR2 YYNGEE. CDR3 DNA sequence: TGTGCCAGCAAACTGGACTACGAGCAGTACTTC. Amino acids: CASKLDYEQYF.

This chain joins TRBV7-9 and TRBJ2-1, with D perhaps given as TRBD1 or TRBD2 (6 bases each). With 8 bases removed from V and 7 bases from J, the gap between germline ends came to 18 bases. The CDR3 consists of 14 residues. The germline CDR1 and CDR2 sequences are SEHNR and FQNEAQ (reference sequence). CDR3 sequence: CASGKTGGVNEQFF. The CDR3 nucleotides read TGTGCCAGCGGCAAAACCGGGGGCGTGAATGAGCAGTTCTTC.

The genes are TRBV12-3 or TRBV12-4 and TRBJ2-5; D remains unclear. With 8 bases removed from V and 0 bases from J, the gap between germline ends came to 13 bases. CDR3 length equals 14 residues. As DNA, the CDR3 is TGTGCCAGCGGACGTGGGGTATACCAAGAGACCCAGTACTTC. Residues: CASGRGVYQETQYF.

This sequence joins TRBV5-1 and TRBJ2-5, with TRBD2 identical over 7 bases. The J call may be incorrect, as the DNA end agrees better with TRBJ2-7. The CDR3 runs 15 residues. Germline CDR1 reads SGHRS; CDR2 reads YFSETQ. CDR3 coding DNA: TGCGCCAGCAGCTCCGGACTAGTGGGTACCTACGAGCAGTACTTC. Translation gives CASSSGLVGTYEQYF.

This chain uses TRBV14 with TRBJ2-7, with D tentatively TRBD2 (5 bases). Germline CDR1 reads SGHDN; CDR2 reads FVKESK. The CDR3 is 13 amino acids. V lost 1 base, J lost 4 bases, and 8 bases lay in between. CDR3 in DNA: TGTGCCAGCAGCCAAGTTGAGGGATACGAGCAGTACTTC. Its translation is CASSQVEGYEQYF.

CDR3 DNA sequence: TGTGCCAGCGGACATAACAGGGTCTACGAGCAGTACTTC. It translates to CASGHNRVYEQYF. J is TRBJ2-7 and V is TRBV6-1; TRBD1 is a possible D gene (6 bases). The germline V gene has CDR1 MNHNS and CDR2 SASEGT. The CDR3 sequence is 13 residues long. Trimming took 8 bases from V and 3 from J, leaving 14 bases between them.

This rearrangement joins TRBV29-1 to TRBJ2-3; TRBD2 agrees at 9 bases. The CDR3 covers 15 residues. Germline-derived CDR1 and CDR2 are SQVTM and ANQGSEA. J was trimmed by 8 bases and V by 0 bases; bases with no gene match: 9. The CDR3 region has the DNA TGCAGCGTTGAAGAGTTGGCGGGAGGGTTAGGTACGCAGTATTTT. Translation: CSVEELAGGLGTQYF.

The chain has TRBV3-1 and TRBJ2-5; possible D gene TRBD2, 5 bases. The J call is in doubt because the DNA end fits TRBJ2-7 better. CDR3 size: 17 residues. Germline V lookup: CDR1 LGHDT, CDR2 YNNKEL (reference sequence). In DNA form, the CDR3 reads TGTGCCAGCAGCCCGTCTGTCCTAGCTCTAGACTCCTACGAGCAGTACTTC. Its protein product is CASSPSVLALDSYEQYF.